A selection of T cell receptor beta chains follows, all from one sample in a study of blood T cell repertoires in COVID-19. Repertoires were generated with immunoSEQ multiplex PCR, while TCRdb's copy carries only in-frame clones and drops some. This table has some 46,000 clones, over 80% appearing once. The specimen sequenced was peripheral blood. These receptors all stem from a man aged 50 to 60 with acute or convalescent COVID-19. Both conserved end residues are part of each CDR3. Fields, in order: D gene, J gene, clone size, V gene, CDR3 DNA, CDR3 protein. D genes are given only for firm matches. Rows may omit the clone size; those that give it use once, few, many or a size class.

D: TRBD1; J: TRBJ1-2; size: -; V: TRBV5-1; DNA: TGCGCCAGCAGCTTGAGAGGGGGCGACTATGGCTACACCTTC; CDR3: CASSLRGGDYGYTF
D: TRBD1; J: TRBJ2-1; size: -; V: TRBV9; DNA: TGTGCCAGCAGCGTAGGACCTAGGGGGACAGGGGCCGACAATGAGCAGTTCTTC; CDR3: CASSVGPRGTGADNEQFF
D: -; J: TRBJ2-3; size: few; V: TRBV7-2; DNA: TGTGCCAGCAGCTTTGGGGGGTCACCAGATACGCAGTATTTT; CDR3: CASSFGGSPDTQYF
D: TRBD1; J: TRBJ2-7; size: -; V: TRBV3-1/TRBV3-2; DNA: TGTGCCAGCAGCCTCAGGACAGGGGACCCTTACGAGCAGTACTTC; CDR3: CASSLRTGDPYEQYF
D: TRBD2; J: TRBJ2-7; size: -; V: TRBV5-1; DNA: TGCGCCAGCAGGTCGACTAGCGGGGGTCTCTACGAGCAGTACTTC; CDR3: CASRSTSGGLYEQYF
D: TRBD1; J: TRBJ2-7; size: few; V: TRBV6-5; DNA: TGTGCCAGCAGAGTCTCTACCGGGACAGCCTACGAGCAGTACTTC; CDR3: CASRVSTGTAYEQYF
D: TRBD2; J: TRBJ2-7; size: -; V: TRBV7-3; DNA: TGTGCCAGCAGCTGGACTAGCGAAGGGGTGCAGTACTTC; CDR3: CASSWTSEGVQYF
D: TRBD1; J: TRBJ1-2; size: -; V: TRBV7-2; DNA: TGTGCCAGCAGCTCCGACAGGGGCGACGGCTACACCTTC; CDR3: CASSSDRGDGYTF
D: -; J: TRBJ2-3; size: once; V: TRBV5-1; DNA: TGCGCCAGCAGCTTGGGATTAGTGGGCACAGATACGCAGTATTTT; CDR3: CASSLGLVGTDTQYF
D: -; J: TRBJ2-5; size: -; V: TRBV5-1; DNA: TGCGCCAGCAGCTTTGAGGGAACGCAAGAGACCCAGTACTTC; CDR3: CASSFEGTQETQYF
D: -; J: TRBJ1-1; size: -; V: TRBV4-1; DNA: TGCGCCAGCAGCCAAGAGGCAGGTGCTGAAGCTTTCTTT; CDR3: CASSQEAGAEAFF
D: TRBD1; J: TRBJ1-2; size: few; V: TRBV5-1; DNA: TGCGCCAGCAGCTTAACTCAGGGGGCGTATTATGGCTACACCTTC; CDR3: CASSLTQGAYYGYTF
D: -; J: TRBJ2-7; size: -; V: TRBV7-2; DNA: TGTGCCAGCAGCTTAAGAGGCACCACGGATTACGAGCAGTACTTC; CDR3: CASSLRGTTDYEQYF
D: TRBD1; J: TRBJ2-2; size: -; V: TRBV5-1; DNA: TGCGCCAGCAGCTGGACAGGGACCACCGGGGAGCTGTTTTTT; CDR3: CASSWTGTTGELFF
D: -; J: TRBJ1-2; size: -; V: TRBV3-1/TRBV3-2; DNA: TGTGCCAGCAGCCAGGGAGACTATGGCTACACCTTC; CDR3: CASSQGDYGYTF
D: TRBD2; J: TRBJ2-7; size: -; V: TRBV9; DNA: TGTGCCAGCAGCGCAGGGACTAGCGGAGCCTACGAGCAGTACTTC; CDR3: CASSAGTSGAYEQYF
D: -; J: TRBJ2-7; size: once; V: TRBV15; DNA: TGTGCCACCAGCAGAGAGGCGGTGCCGTCCTACGAGCAGTACTTC; CDR3: CATSREAVPSYEQYF
D: TRBD1; J: TRBJ2-7; size: -; V: TRBV4-3; DNA: TGCGCCAGCAGCCAAGCGGGACAGACTAACGAGCAGTACTTC; CDR3: CASSQAGQTNEQYF
D: -; J: TRBJ2-3; size: -; V: TRBV3-1/TRBV3-2; DNA: TGTGCCAGCTTGAGTCTCGGAGATACGCAGTATTTT; CDR3: CASLSLGDTQYF
D: -; J: TRBJ1-6; size: -; V: TRBV7-9; DNA: TGTGCCAGCAGCTTACCCTCTTCACCCCTCCACTTT; CDR3: CASSLPSSPLHF
D: TRBD1; J: TRBJ2-2; size: -; V: TRBV18; DNA: TGTGCCAGCTCAACGGTACAGGGGGCGGACACCGGGGAGCTGTTTTTT; CDR3: CASSTVQGADTGELFF
D: TRBD1; J: TRBJ1-4; size: few; V: TRBV5-1; DNA: TGCGCCAGCAGCCTGGAGGGACAGGGGGATGAAAAACTGTTTTTT; CDR3: CASSLEGQGDEKLFF
D: -; J: TRBJ2-5; size: -; V: TRBV24-1; DNA: TGTGCCACCAGTGACCCCGGAGTCTTCCAAGAGACCCAGTACTTC; CDR3: CATSDPGVFQETQYF
D: -; J: TRBJ1-1; size: -; V: TRBV19; DNA: TGTGCCAGTAGTAATCCGGACAGGAACACTGAAGCTTTCTTT; CDR3: CASSNPDRNTEAFF
D: -; J: TRBJ2-7; size: -; V: TRBV5-1; DNA: TGCGCCAGCAGCTTGGCCGGGGGGCAGTTCTACGAGCAGTACTTC; CDR3: CASSLAGGQFYEQYF
D: -; J: TRBJ2-1; size: -; V: TRBV15; DNA: TGTGCCACCAGCAGGCAGGCTGATGAGCTAGGGGGTTTCTTC; CDR3: CATSRQADELGGFF
D: -; J: TRBJ1-1; size: -; V: TRBV5-1; DNA: TGCGCCAGCAGCTTGGCCAGGGTGAACACTGAAGCTTTCTTT; CDR3: CASSLARVNTEAFF
D: TRBD1; J: TRBJ1-2; size: -; V: TRBV30; DNA: TGTGCCTGGAGTAAGCAGACAGGGGGCTACACCTTC; CDR3: CAWSKQTGGYTF
D: TRBD2; J: TRBJ2-7; size: -; V: TRBV7-3; DNA: TGTGCCAGCAGCTTAGGCGGGGGAAGGACCTACGAGCAGTACTTC; CDR3: CASSLGGGRTYEQYF
D: -; J: TRBJ2-7; size: -; V: TRBV7-8; DNA: TGTGCCAGCGCGTCCGGGTACGAGCAGTACTTC; CDR3: CASASGYEQYF
D: TRBD1; J: TRBJ2-7; size: -; V: TRBV6-2/TRBV6-3; DNA: TGTGCCAGCAGTTACGGACAGGGGTTGTACGAGCAGTACTTC; CDR3: CASSYGQGLYEQYF
D: -; J: TRBJ2-1; size: -; V: TRBV7-8; DNA: TGTGCCAGCAGCTTAGTCCGGGAGCTCGCTGAGCAGTTCTTC; CDR3: CASSLVRELAEQFF
D: TRBD1; J: TRBJ2-7; size: -; V: TRBV19; DNA: TGTGCCAGTAGTTACTCCACAGGGGGCTCCTACGAGCAGTACTTC; CDR3: CASSYSTGGSYEQYF
D: TRBD1; J: TRBJ2-6; size: -; V: TRBV7-2; DNA: TGTGCCAGCAGCGTCGGACAGGGGACTGGGGCCAACGTCCTGACTTTC; CDR3: CASSVGQGTGANVLTF
D: TRBD1; J: TRBJ2-7; size: -; V: TRBV4-1; DNA: TGCGCCAGCAGCCAGGGAGGACAGGGGTACGAGCAGTACTTC; CDR3: CASSQGGQGYEQYF
D: -; J: TRBJ2-3; size: -; V: TRBV6-5; DNA: TGTGCCAGCAGTTTCGGGACAAGATATGATACGCAGTATTTT; CDR3: CASSFGTRYDTQYF
D: -; J: TRBJ1-1; size: few; V: TRBV5-1; DNA: TGCGCCAGCAGCTTGAGGGGGAAAGGCACTGAAGCTTTCTTT; CDR3: CASSLRGKGTEAFF
D: -; J: TRBJ1-4; size: -; V: TRBV24-1; DNA: TGTGCCACCAGTGATGGGAGAAAACTGTTTTTT; CDR3: CATSDGRKLFF
D: -; J: TRBJ1-1; size: -; V: TRBV18; DNA: TGTGCCAGCTCACCAGACATGAACACTGAAGCTTTCTTT; CDR3: CASSPDMNTEAFF
D: TRBD1; J: TRBJ2-7; size: -; V: TRBV13; DNA: TGTGCCAGCAGCCGCTGGACAGGAACATCCTACGAGCAGTACTTC; CDR3: CASSRWTGTSYEQYF
D: TRBD2; J: TRBJ2-2; size: -; V: TRBV3-1/TRBV3-2; DNA: TGTGCCAGCAGCCAAGATTGGGGGGGGACCGGGGAGCTGTTTTTT; CDR3: CASSQDWGGTGELFF
D: -; J: TRBJ1-3; size: -; V: TRBV2; DNA: TGTGCCAGCAGTGTGGAGTCCACCATATATTTT; CDR3: CASSVESTIYF
D: -; J: TRBJ1-6; size: -; V: TRBV25-1; DNA: TGTGCCAGCAGTGGGGACTTTGCCTATAATTCACCCCTCCACTTT; CDR3: CASSGDFAYNSPLHF
D: -; J: TRBJ1-1; size: -; V: TRBV5-1; DNA: TGCGCCAGCAGCTTGTTGGGGGGAAGGGACACTGAAGCTTTCTTT; CDR3: CASSLLGGRDTEAFF
D: TRBD2; J: TRBJ2-3; size: -; V: TRBV7-2; DNA: TGTGCCAGCAGCTTGGTGTTTCCGGGGGGGCCGAGAACAGATACGCAGTATTTT; CDR3: CASSLVFPGGPRTDTQYF
D: -; J: TRBJ2-7; size: -; V: TRBV7-2; DNA: TGTGCCAGCAGCTTAGCCAGGGGATCGAGGGAGCAGTACTTC; CDR3: CASSLARGSREQYF
D: -; J: TRBJ1-4; size: -; V: TRBV19; DNA: TGTGCCAGTAGTCCCCGACAGGCAACTAATGAAAAACTGTTTTTT; CDR3: CASSPRQATNEKLFF